This T cell receptor beta chain was recovered during a study of shared T cell receptors in the human thymus. This table comes from immunoSEQ multiplex PCR, and its TCRdb copy is limited to in-frame clones, with some not included. The top ten clones hold 0.0094% of a sample with about 660,000 clones, more than 70% of them seen once. Trimming cost V 0 bases and J 6 bases, with 12 bases left between them. Germline V gives CDR1 MNHEY, CDR2 SVGAGI. This CDR3 is 14 amino acids long. The same data also contributed to another study, on human thymus T cells. From that paper: Among the donors, all were healthy Finnish infants having corrective surgery for congenital heart defects. Thymus was obtained from resections taken during corrective heart surgery. Related research examined unrelated individuals and reported that their thymic repertoires overlapped highly.

Sequences were obtained from thymocytes. The chain links TRBV6-5 to TRBJ2-7, with D perhaps TRBD2 (5 bases). The TCR comes from a boy in the first two years of life with a congenital heart defect. The CDR3 DNA reads as TGTGCCAGCAGTTACTCGATGGCGGACTCCGAGCAGTACTTC. Its protein product is CASSYSMADSEQYF.